This TCR beta chain was sequenced in a study of cytomegalovirus exposure and HLA in healthy donors. On the study more broadly: When 350 to 400 donors were genotyped, roughly 82% of them were found to fall in the Caucasian-associated ancestry cluster.

PCR used 60 Vbeta primers and 13 Jbeta primers. The repertoire was sequenced with immunoSEQ multiplex PCR; TCRdb's copy has only in-frame clones and lacks some. The data contain about 160,000 clones, around 88% of them singletons. The germline gives CDR1 SSHAT, CDR2 FNYEAQ (reference sequence). After removal of 5 bases from V and 6 bases from J, the junction contained 10 bases not matched to a gene. The CDR3 spans 16 residues. Study findings and constraints: Most of the CMV-associated TCR beta chains (in a later analysis) appeared to be HLA-restricted. A later analysis linked a missense variant in DCLRE1C to the trimming of TCR beta V and J genes. Owing to their indistinguishability, certain V segments, notably TRBV6-2 and TRBV6-3, were excluded.

The count of this clone is one. The antigen remains unidentified. This receptor was obtained from a woman aged 25 to 39 in good health and CMV-seronegative. The V call is TRBV7-7, the J call TRBJ2-1; 10 bases are a match to TRBD2. The sample was PBMCs. The CDR3 DNA reads TGTGCCAGCAGCCGAAGAGCGGGGGGGCCAGTCAATGAGCAGTTCTTC. Its translation: CASSRRAGGPVNEQFF.